This TCR beta chain was observed in a study of metastatic and nonmetastatic thyroid tumors. The overall study: Repertoires of blood and of tissue (tumor or nodule) from malignant and benign thyroid patients were compared. Study-wide results and caveats: Reportedly, malignant thyroid tumors had significantly higher TCR beta diversity than benign nodules, in blood and tumor.

Trimming took off 4 bases at V and 0 bases at J, with 15 bases between the two ends. CDR1 and CDR2 (germline): LNHDA, SQIVND (reference sequence). The CDR3 length is 16 residues. Each patient came to thyroid surgery without any prior treatment (of any kind). Many counts were recorded for this clone. The antigen remains unidentified. The authors' processing: In papillary thyroid cancer, a distant-metastasis classifier was built using CDR3 differences across clinicopathological groups. TCRdb redid the clone calls on the PCR reads using MiXCR. The V and J calls here are based on TCRdb, not the publication. The sample lists 30,000 to 35,000 clones; 25% to 30% were seen once.

The source of this sequence is a female donor with papillary thyroid cancer or a benign thyroid nodule (not recorded which). Some clones in this sample may be carry-over from other donors' samples. Source material: blood. This sequence joins TRBV19 and TRBJ1-1, with TRBD1 as a possible D gene (6 bases). This chain's CDR3 is CASSTSGTIMNTEAFF. In nucleotides, the CDR3 is TGTGCCAGTAGTACATCCGGGACAATAATGAACACTGAAGCTTTCTTT.